Listed below are T cell receptor beta chains from one sample, sequenced in a study of CD8+ T cells in alopecia areata. The method was immunoSEQ multiplex PCR; TCRdb's version includes in-frame clones alone and lacks a portion of them. This table has about 120,000 clones, roughly two thirds appearing once. The sample was CD4+ T cells sorted from blood. The receptors derive from a human donor in good health. Each CDR3 is given with its conserved first and last residue. The D gene is left open where the match is weak. Not every row has a clone size; where given, it reads once, few, many or a size class.

clone size	CDR3 length	D gene	V gene	CDR3 protein
.	13	.	TRBV7-9	CASSRRTVNEQFF
.	14	.	TRBV7-9	CASSLVASVETQYF
.	13	.	TRBV18	CASSSGQNTEAFF
.	12	.	TRBV6-5	CASSRQGRGQFF
.	13	.	TRBV29-1	CSVEGTDTDTQYF
.	16	TRBD2	TRBV29-1	CSVEWTSPEWGETQYF
.	14	.	TRBV29-1	CSVQSTGKNEKLFF
once	14	.	TRBV5-1	CASSPARSSYEQYF
.	15	TRBD1	TRBV30	CAWMPGQGAYSPLHF
.	13	TRBD1	TRBV7-2	CASSLNRGETQYF
few	13	.	TRBV2	CASSPTENTEAFF
.	15	.	TRBV18	CASSPPTGINEKLFF
.	13	.	TRBV29-1	CSAAPSNYYGYTF